Reported below is one TCR beta chain. The data were obtained in a study of T cell responses to AZD1222 COVID-19 vaccine. This CDR3 spans 19 amino acids. V trimming: 5 bases; J trimming: 0 bases; junction bases outside the gene matches: 15. Germline CDR1 is SEHNR and CDR2 is FQNEAQ (reference sequence). Some clones are missing from TCRdb's copy, which holds only in-frame ones; the method was immunoSEQ multiplex PCR. This sample has tens of thousands of clones, with 79% found just once. The source of this sequence is an adult in good health. The gene calls are TRBV7-9 and TRBJ2-1, with 8 positions matching TRBD1. Sequenced material: peripheral blood, taken on day 0 of MenACWY control vaccination. The CDR3 reads CASSVSGQALISSYNEQFF. For the CDR3, the DNA is TGTGCCAGCAGCGTCTCGGGACAGGCCCTAATCAGCTCCTACAATGAGCAGTTCTTC.